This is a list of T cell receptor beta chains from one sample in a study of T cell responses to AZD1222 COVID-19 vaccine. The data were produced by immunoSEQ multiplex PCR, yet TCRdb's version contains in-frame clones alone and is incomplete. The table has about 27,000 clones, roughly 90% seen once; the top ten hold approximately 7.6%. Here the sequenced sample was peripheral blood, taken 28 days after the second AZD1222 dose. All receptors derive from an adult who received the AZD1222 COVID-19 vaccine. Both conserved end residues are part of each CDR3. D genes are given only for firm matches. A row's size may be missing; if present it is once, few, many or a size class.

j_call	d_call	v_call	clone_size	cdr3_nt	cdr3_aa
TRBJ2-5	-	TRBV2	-	TGTGCCAGCGGGGGCAGGGCAGAGACCCAGTACTTC	CASGGRAETQYF
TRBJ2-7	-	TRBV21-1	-	TGTGCCAGCAGTAGAGGTAGGACAGGGGGTTATTACGTTGTTTACGAGCAGTACTTC	CASSRGRTGGYYVVYEQYF
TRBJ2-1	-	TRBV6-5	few	TGTGCCAGCTCGGCCCAGGGAGGCCCCAATGAGCAGTTCTTC	CASSAQGGPNEQFF
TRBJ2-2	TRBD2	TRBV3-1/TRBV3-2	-	TGTGCCAGCAGCCAACCTAGCGGGAGCGGGACCGGGGAGCTGTTTTTT	CASSQPSGSGTGELFF
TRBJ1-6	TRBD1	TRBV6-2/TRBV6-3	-	TGTGCCAGCAGCCTCCACCGGGACAGGACCCAAGGCTCACCCCTCCACTTT	CASSLHRDRTQGSPLHF
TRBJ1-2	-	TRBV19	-	TGTGCCAGTAGTATGGGCGACAGCAGGGCTAACTATGGCTACACCTTC	CASSMGDSRANYGYTF
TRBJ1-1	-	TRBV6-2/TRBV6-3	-	TGTGCCAGCAGCCGAGGCCCAATTGGCACTGAAGCTTTCTTT	CASSRGPIGTEAFF
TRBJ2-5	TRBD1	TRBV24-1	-	TGTGCCACCAGTGATTTACACGGGACAGGAATCCAAGAGACCCAGTACTTC	CATSDLHGTGIQETQYF
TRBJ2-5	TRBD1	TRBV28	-	TGTGCCAGCAGCCCGGCAGGGGGCCGGGAGACCCAGTACTTC	CASSPAGGRETQYF
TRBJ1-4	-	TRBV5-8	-	TGTGCCAGCAGCTTGGGTCAGGGGCCAACTAATGAAAAACTGTTTTTT	CASSLGQGPTNEKLFF
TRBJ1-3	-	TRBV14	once	TGTGCCAGCAGCGCCCAGGGCCGAACTGGAAACACCATATATTTT	CASSAQGRTGNTIYF
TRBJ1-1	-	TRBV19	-	TGTGCCAGTAGTATAGGGGCCCAACCGGACACTGAAGCTTTCTTT	CASSIGAQPDTEAFF
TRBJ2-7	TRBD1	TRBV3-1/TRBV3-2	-	TGTGCCAGCAGCCCTGGGACAGGGTGGTACGAGCAGTACTTC	CASSPGTGWYEQYF
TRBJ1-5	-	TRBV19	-	TGTGCCAGTAGTATAGATGGAGGGGAACAACAGCCCCAGCATTTT	CASSIDGGEQQPQHF
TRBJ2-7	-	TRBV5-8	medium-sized	TGTGCCAGCAGCTTCCGCGAGCAGTACTTC	CASSFREQYF
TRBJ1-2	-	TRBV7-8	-	TGTGCCAGCAGCTTATCAGACGGAAACTATGGCTACACCTTC	CASSLSDGNYGYTF
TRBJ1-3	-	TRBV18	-	TGTGCCAGCTCACCACCGGGGGCGACTGGAAACACCATATATTTT	CASSPPGATGNTIYF
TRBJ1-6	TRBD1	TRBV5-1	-	TGCGCCAGCAGCTCCACCAACCGGGACAGTTATAATTCACCCCTCCACTTT	CASSSTNRDSYNSPLHF
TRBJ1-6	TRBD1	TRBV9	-	TGTGCCAGCAGCGCGGGACAGGGGGTGATTAATTCACCCCTCCACTTT	CASSAGQGVINSPLHF
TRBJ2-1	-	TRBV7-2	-	TGTGCCAGCAGCCCGCCCGGGACTCGGTACAATGAGCAGTTCTTC	CASSPPGTRYNEQFF
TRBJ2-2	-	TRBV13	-	TGTGCCAGCAGCTTACGGACAAGGAACACCGGGGAGCTGTTTTTT	CASSLRTRNTGELFF
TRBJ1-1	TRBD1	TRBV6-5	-	TGTGCCAGCAGCCGAGGACAGGGTGAAGCTTTCTTT	CASSRGQGEAFF
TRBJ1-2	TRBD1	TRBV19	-	TGTGCCAGTAGTATCGACAGGGTTGATGGGGGCTACACCTTC	CASSIDRVDGGYTF
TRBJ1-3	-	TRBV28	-	TGTGCCAGCAGCCCCAGTCCGGGGTCTGGAAACACCATATATTTT	CASSPSPGSGNTIYF
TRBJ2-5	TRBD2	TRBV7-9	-	TGTGCCAGCAGCTGGGCCTCGGGAGGGGAGACCCAGTACTTC	CASSWASGGETQYF
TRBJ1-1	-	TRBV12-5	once	TGTGCTAGTGGTACGTGGGAGAACACTGAAGCTTTCTTT	CASGTWENTEAFF
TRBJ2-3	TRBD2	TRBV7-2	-	TGTGCCAGCAGCCTTGGACTAGCAGAGAAGGATACGCAGTATTTT	CASSLGLAEKDTQYF
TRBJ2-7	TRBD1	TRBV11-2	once	TGTGCCAGCAGCCAATACGGGACAGGGCACACCTACGAGCAGTACTTC	CASSQYGTGHTYEQYF
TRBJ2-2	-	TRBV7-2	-	TGTGCCAGCAGGTTAGCGATCTCGAACACCGGGGAGCTGTTTTTT	CASRLAISNTGELFF
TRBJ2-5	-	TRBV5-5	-	TGTGCCAGCAGCTCCTCAATCGGGGGTGGGGAGACCCAGTACTTC	CASSSSIGGGETQYF
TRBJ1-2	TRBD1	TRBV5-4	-	TGTGCCAGCAGCCTCAGGGGGCGCGGGACCTATGGCTACACCTTC	CASSLRGRGTYGYTF
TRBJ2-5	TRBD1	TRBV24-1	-	TGTGCCACCAGTGATTTGGGCACAGGGGCCCGAGAGACCCAGTACTTC	CATSDLGTGARETQYF
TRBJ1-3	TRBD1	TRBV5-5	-	TGTGCCAGCAGCGAGGTTGTGGGCAGGGGGAAGACGGACTCTGGAAACACCATATATTTT	CASSEVVGRGKTDSGNTIYF
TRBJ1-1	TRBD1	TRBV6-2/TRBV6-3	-	TGTGCCAGCAGCTTGGGACAGGGATCCTTGAACACTGAAGCTTTCTTT	CASSLGQGSLNTEAFF
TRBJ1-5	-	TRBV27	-	TGTGCCAGCAATAACCTAAATAGCAATCAGCCCCAGCATTTT	CASNNLNSNQPQHF
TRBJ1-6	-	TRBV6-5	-	TGTGCCAGCAGTTACAGTGGTGGGGAGATAAATTCACCCCTCCACTTT	CASSYSGGEINSPLHF
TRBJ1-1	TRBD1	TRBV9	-	TGTGCCAGCAGCGTAGAACAGGGGAGGAACACTGAAGCTTTCTTT	CASSVEQGRNTEAFF